This TCR beta chain came from a study of CD8 T cells in ankylosing spondylitis. Study outcomes and limitations: Some of the motif variants had earlier been found in reactive arthritis patients' fluid and blood. What appeared characteristic of ankylosing spondylitis blood was a TCR beta motif of fewer than ten highly homologous variants.

TCRdb redid the calling of the 5' RACE reads with MiXCR, one entry per CDR3 protein. Of about 300,000 distinct CDR3 sequences in the sample, roughly 11% were seen once. Germline V gene lookup returns CDR1 MNHEY and CDR2 SMNVEV (reference sequence). V dropped 3 bases and J dropped 3; count of bases not matched to a gene: 9. There are 17 residues in the CDR3. The sample holds many counts of this clonotype. What it recognizes is unknown. The chain uses TRBV27 and TRBJ1-4; TRBD1 matches 8 bases. This TCR was recovered from a female donor with ankylosing spondylitis or in good health (not recorded which). Source material: blood, either unsorted or a sorted T cell fraction (not recorded which). This chain's CDR3 is CASSFSRGRGSNEKLFF. In DNA, the CDR3 is TGTGCCAGCAGTTTCTCCAGGGGGCGCGGGTCTAATGAAAAACTGTTTTTT.